This T cell receptor beta chain was documented in a study of CD8 T cells in Susac syndrome. TCR beta sequencing covered blood CD8+ and CD4+ T cells. The multiple sclerosis control cohort comprised treatment-naive individuals presenting with stable or active relapsing-remitting disease. In contrast to the negatively isolated CD8+ and CD4+ T cells, TEMRA cells were FACS-enriched. Germline CDR1 is KGHDR and CDR2 is SFDVKD. Losses at the gene ends were 6 bases for V and 0 bases for J; bases not matched to a gene: 4. The CDR3 consists of 16 residues. The RNA, 0.5 to 1 ug, was put through reverse transcription using random hexamers. The authors amplified TCR beta CDR3 across 54 Vbeta and 13 Jbeta using immunoSEQ multiplex PCR. TCRdb passed the immunoSEQ multiplex PCR reads through MiXCR, listing each CDR3 protein once. This sample has about 200,000 distinct CDR3 sequences, with 95% found just once.

The clonotype originates from a human donor with multiple sclerosis. The chain has TRBV24-1 and TRBJ2-1; 10 bases map to TRBD2. Material for sequencing was CD4+ T cells from PBMCs. DNA of the CDR3: TGTGCCACCAGTACTAGCGGGGATAGCTCCTACAATGAGCAGTTCTTC. Translated: CATSTSGDSSYNEQFF.